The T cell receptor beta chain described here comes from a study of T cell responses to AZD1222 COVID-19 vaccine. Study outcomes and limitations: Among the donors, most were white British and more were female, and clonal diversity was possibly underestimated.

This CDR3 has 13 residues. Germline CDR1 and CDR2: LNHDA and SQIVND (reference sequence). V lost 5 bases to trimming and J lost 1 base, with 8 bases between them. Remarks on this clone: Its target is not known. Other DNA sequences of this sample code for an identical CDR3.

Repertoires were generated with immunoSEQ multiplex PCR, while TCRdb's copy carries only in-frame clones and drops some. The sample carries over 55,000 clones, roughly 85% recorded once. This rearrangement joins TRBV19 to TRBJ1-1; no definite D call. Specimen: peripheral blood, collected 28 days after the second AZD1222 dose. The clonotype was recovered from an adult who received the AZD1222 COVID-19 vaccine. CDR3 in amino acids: CASSARQNTEAFF. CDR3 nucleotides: TGTGCCAGTAGTGCCCGACAGAACACTGAAGCTTTCTTT.